A selection of T cell receptor beta chains follows, all from one sample in a study of shared clonotypes between healthy human individuals. Libraries were prepared by immunoSEQ multiplex PCR; TCRdb keeps only in-frame clonotypes and omits some of them. Of 2 million to 3 million clones in the sample, roughly 93% are singletons; the top ten hold approximately 0.35%. What was sequenced was naive CD4+ T cells from PBMCs. These receptors were taken from a man aged 18 to 30 in good health. Some clones in this sample may be carry-over from other donors' samples. Both conserved end residues are part of each CDR3. The order of the fields is CDR3 protein, CDR3 DNA, D gene, clone size, V gene, J gene. D genes are given only for firm matches. Clone size is not always given. Where it is, it says once, few, many or a class for expanded clones.

CASRLTGGGYTF	TGTGCCAGCAGGTTAACAGGGGGCGGCTACACCTTC	TRBD1	once	TRBV2	TRBJ1-2
CASSRTRNTEAFF	TGTGCCAGCAGTAGGACCCGGAACACTGAAGCTTTCTTT	-	-	TRBV25-1	TRBJ1-1
CASSLETRGWGLRGEQYF	TGTGCCAGCAGCTTAGAGACCCGCGGTTGGGGACTCAGGGGAGAGCAGTACTTC	-	-	TRBV7-9	TRBJ2-7
CASSPGTGETQYF	TGCGCCAGCAGCCCGGGGACAGGGGAGACCCAGTACTTC	TRBD1	-	TRBV5-1	TRBJ2-5
CASSFGINEQFF	TGTGCCAGCAGCTTCGGGATCAATGAGCAGTTCTTC	-	-	TRBV7-3	TRBJ2-1
CASSPPRVYSPLHF	TGTGCCAGCAGTCCCCCACGGGTCTATTCACCCCTCCACTTT	-	-	TRBV28	TRBJ1-6
CATLPNMYREEQYF	TGTGCCACACTCCCCAATATGTACCGGGAGGAGCAGTACTTC	-	-	TRBV27	TRBJ2-7
CASLGRHYEQYF	TGTGCCAGCCTTGGGAGACACTACGAGCAGTACTTC	-	-	TRBV6-1	TRBJ2-7
CASSPPRGARNQPQHF	TGTGCCAGCAGCCCCCCTCGTGGGGCTAGGAATCAGCCCCAGCATTTT	-	-	TRBV28	TRBJ1-5
CASSGVGETQYF	TGCGCCAGCAGCGGGGTTGGAGAGACCCAGTACTTC	-	once	TRBV10-1	TRBJ2-5
CASSSYRGLSTNEKLFF	TGTGCCAGCAGCTCCTACAGGGGGCTCTCAACTAATGAAAAACTGTTTTTT	TRBD1	-	TRBV7-2	TRBJ1-4
CASTTSVGSGNTIYF	TGTGCCAGCACCACCTCCGTGGGCTCTGGAAACACCATATATTTT	-	-	TRBV25-1	TRBJ1-3
CASSWTGWGKDEQYF	TGCGCCAGCAGCTGGACAGGTTGGGGGAAGGACGAGCAGTACTTC	TRBD1	-	TRBV5-1	TRBJ2-7
CASSWGTGLGYGYTF	TGTGCCAGCAGCTGGGGGACGGGACTAGGCTATGGCTACACCTTC	-	-	TRBV25-1	TRBJ1-2
CASSRSLNGNTIYF	TGTGCCAGCAGCCGCTCTCTAAATGGAAACACCATATATTTT	-	-	TRBV6-5	TRBJ1-3
CASGQREGRDTQYF	TGTGCCAGCGGCCAGCGGGAGGGCCGGGATACGCAGTATTTT	TRBD2	-	TRBV6-5	TRBJ2-3
CASSQNKVVGTAFF	TGTGCCAGCAGCCAAAATAAGGTAGTTGGTACGGCTTTCTTT	-	-	TRBV14	TRBJ1-1